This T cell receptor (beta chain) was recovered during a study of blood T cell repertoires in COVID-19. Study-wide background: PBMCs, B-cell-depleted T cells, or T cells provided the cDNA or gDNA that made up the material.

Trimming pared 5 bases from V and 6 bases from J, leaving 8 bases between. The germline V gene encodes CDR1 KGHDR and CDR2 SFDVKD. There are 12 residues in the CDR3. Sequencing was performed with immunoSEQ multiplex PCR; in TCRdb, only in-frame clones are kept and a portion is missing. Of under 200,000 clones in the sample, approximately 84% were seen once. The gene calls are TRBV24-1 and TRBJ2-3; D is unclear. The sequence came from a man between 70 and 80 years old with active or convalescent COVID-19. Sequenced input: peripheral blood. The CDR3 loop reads CATSVEVDTQYF. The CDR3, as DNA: TGTGCCACCAGTGTCGAGGTGGATACGCAGTATTTT.